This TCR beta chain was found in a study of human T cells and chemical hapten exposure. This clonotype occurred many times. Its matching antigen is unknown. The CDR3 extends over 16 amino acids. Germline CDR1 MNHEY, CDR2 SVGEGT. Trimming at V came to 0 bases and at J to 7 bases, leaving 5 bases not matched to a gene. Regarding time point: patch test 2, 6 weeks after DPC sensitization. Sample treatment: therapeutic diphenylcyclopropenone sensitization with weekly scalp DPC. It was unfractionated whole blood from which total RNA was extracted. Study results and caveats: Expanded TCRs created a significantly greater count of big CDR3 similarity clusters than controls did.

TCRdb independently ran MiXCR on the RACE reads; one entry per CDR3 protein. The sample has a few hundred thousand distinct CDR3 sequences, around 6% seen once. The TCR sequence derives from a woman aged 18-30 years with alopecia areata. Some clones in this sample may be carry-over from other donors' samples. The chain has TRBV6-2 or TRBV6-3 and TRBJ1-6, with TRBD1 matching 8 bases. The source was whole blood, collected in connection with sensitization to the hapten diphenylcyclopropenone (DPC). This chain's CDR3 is CASSYSRRTGNSPLHF. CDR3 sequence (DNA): TGTGCCAGCAGTTACTCTCGACGGACAGGGAATTCACCCCTCCACTTT.